Here is one T cell receptor (beta chain) with its context. Its target is not known. The data derive from a study of CD8+ T cells in alopecia areata. Overall study: Oral tofacitinib (5 to 10 mg twice daily) was administered to treated patients.

The treatment: oral pan-JAK inhibitor, 5-10 mg twice daily. The investigators collected lesional scalp punch biopsies and peripheral blood from alopecia areata patients. cDNA serving as the sequencing template came from extracted, reverse transcribed RNA. This table comes from immunoSEQ multiplex PCR, and its TCRdb copy is limited to in-frame clones, with some not included. There are around 190,000 clones in the sample; around three fifths occur only once, and roughly 4.2% lies in the top ten. Study-level findings and limits: Tofacitinib significantly brought down scalp clonality and expanded CD8+ clones among top 100. Lesional scalp exceeded normal scalp in clonality, especially in alopecia totalis/universalis.

V lost 6 bases and J 6 bases, leaving 12 bases between the germline ends. Germline assignment: CDR1 SQVTM and CDR2 ANQGSEA. The CDR3 covers 13 residues. The TCR sequence derives from a human donor with alopecia areata. This sample comprised CD4+ T cells sorted from blood, obtained at week 4, from a patient treated with tofacitinib. The chain is built from TRBV29-1 and TRBJ2-6; D gene ambiguous. The DNA of the CDR3 is TGCAGCGTCGCCCCGGGTCCGGCCAACGTCCTGACTTTC. It codes for CSVAPGPANVLTF.